The 32 T cell receptor beta chains reported below all come from one sample, sequenced in a study of shared clonotypes between healthy human individuals. The repertoire was sequenced with immunoSEQ multiplex PCR; TCRdb's copy has only in-frame clones and lacks some. The sample consists of a few million clones, around 90% of them appearing once. Sequences were obtained from naive CD4+ T cells sorted from blood. This sample's subset: CD45RA+ positively selected. All receptors derive from a man aged 18 to 29 in good health.

The CDR3 sequence is CASSQGQVNSPLHF. As DNA, the CDR3 is TGTGCCAGCTCACAGGGACAGGTTAATTCACCCCTCCACTTT. This sequence joins TRBV18 and TRBJ1-6, with 8 bases lining up with TRBD1. Germline V CDR1 and CDR2: KGHSH, LQKENI. The CDR3 contains 14 residues. With 4 bases clipped from V and 6 bases from J, the junction kept 2 bases outside the gene matches.

The V and J genes are TRBV10-3 and TRBJ1-6; 7 nucleotides line up with TRBD1. CDR3 length equals 15 residues. The germline CDR1 and CDR2 sequences are ENHRY and SYGVKD. V was pared by 10 bases and J by 4 bases, with 10 bases of the junction left unmatched. CDR3 region: CATTPGQAYNSPLHF. CDR3 nucleotides: TGTGCCACCACTCCTGGACAGGCGTATAATTCACCCCTCCACTTT.

In its sample, this clone was seen once. The chain links TRBV6-6 to TRBJ1-3; 8 nucleotides agree with TRBD1. Germline V lookup: CDR1 MNHNY, CDR2 SVGAGI (reference sequence). CDR3 length: 15 amino acids. V lost 5 bases and J lost 0; bases outside the gene matches: 3. In nucleotides, the CDR3 is TGTGCCAGCAGTGCAGGGGGCACCTCTGGAAACACCATATATTTT. It specifies CASSAGGTSGNTIYF.

The V gene is TRBV6-6, the J gene TRBJ2-7; TRBD1 matches 9 bases. Looked up from germline, CDR1 is MNHNY and CDR2 is SVGAGI (reference sequence). Germline trimming cut 4 bases from V and 6 bases from J; bases unmatched to any gene: 4. The CDR3 length is 13 residues. CDR3 nucleotide sequence: TGTGCCAGCAGTTTACGGGGACAGGGCGAGCAGTACTTC. Translated: CASSLRGQGEQYF.

This clone came up a few times. The chain recombines TRBV2 with TRBJ1-2; D is unclear. This CDR3 has 15 residues. V was cut by 7 bases and J by 4 bases, with 19 bases left in between. Germline loops: CDR1 SNHLY, CDR2 FYNNEI. CDR3 loop: CASTKLVSQVYGYTF. The CDR3 coding sequence is TGTGCCAGCACTAAGCTGGTCTCCCAAGTCTATGGCTACACCTTC.

The J gene is TRBJ2-7, the V gene TRBV7-2, with 9 bases that match TRBD1. Looked up from germline, CDR1 is SGHTA and CDR2 is FQGNSA. Trimming took 5 bases from V and 3 from J; bases not matched to a gene: 5. The CDR3 consists of 14 residues. The CDR3 nucleotides read TGTGCCAGCAGCCCACGGGACAGGGACTACGAGCAGTACTTC. Its protein product is CASSPRDRDYEQYF.

In the case of this clone: The sample has other DNA sequences that encode this CDR3 too. This chain joins TRBV5-1 and TRBJ2-5; D gene unclear. The CDR3 has 14 amino acids. Trimming cost V 4 bases and J 5 bases, with 15 bases left between them. Germline V gives CDR1 SGHRS, CDR2 YFSETQ. CDR3 protein: CASSLGTKGETQYF. In DNA, the CDR3 is TGCGCCAGCAGCCTGGGCACCAAAGGGGAGACCCAGTACTTC.

This rearrangement joins TRBV5-1 to TRBJ2-5, with D possibly TRBD1 on 6 matching bases. Trimming left V 4 bases short and J 1 base short, with 14 bases between. Germline V lookup: CDR1 SGHRS, CDR2 YFSETQ. The CDR3 is 15 residues long. In DNA, the CDR3 is TGCGCCAGCAGCCGGAAACAGGGATTCCAAGAGACCCAGTACTTC. Its protein product is CASSRKQGFQETQYF.

The chain combines TRBV19 with TRBJ1-5, with D unresolved. This CDR3 comprises 19 residues. Germline CDR1 and CDR2: LNHDA and SQIVND (reference sequence). V was cut by 5 bases and J by 1 base, with 24 bases left in between. CDR3 amino acids: CASSPLNWGELRSNQPQHF. Written as DNA, the CDR3 is TGTGCCAGTAGTCCACTCAACTGGGGTGAGTTGAGGAGCAATCAGCCCCAGCATTTT.

V gene TRBV11-2 combines with J gene TRBJ2-7, with 10 positions matching TRBD2. With 3 bases clipped from V and 2 bases from J, the junction kept 4 bases outside the gene matches. Germline values: CDR1 SGHAT, CDR2 FQNNGV. The CDR3 is made up of 15 amino acids. CDR3 sequence: CASSLNLAGAYEQYF. CDR3 DNA sequence: TGTGCCAGCAGCTTGAACCTAGCGGGGGCCTACGAGCAGTACTTC. The complete variable domain, with remaining parts taken from reference TRBV11-2 and TRBJ2-7, reads EAGVAQSPRYKIIEKRQSVAFWCNPISGHATLYWYQQILGQGPKLLIQFQNNGVVDDSQLPKDRFSAERLKGVDSTLKIQPAKLEDSAVYLCASSLNLAGAYEQYFGPGTRLTVT.

The chain links TRBV6-1 to TRBJ2-7, with D tentatively TRBD1 (6 bases). The germline V gene has CDR1 MNHNS and CDR2 SASEGT. Trimming took off 8 bases at V and 2 bases at J, with 16 bases between the two ends. The CDR3 covers 14 residues. CDR3 amino acids: CASSLGRGTYEQYF. In DNA, the CDR3 is TGTGCCAGCTCTTTGGGCAGGGGCACCTACGAGCAGTACTTC.

V is TRBV28 and J is TRBJ1-1; 7 nucleotides line up with TRBD1. The CDR3 sequence is 15 residues long. Unmatched junction bases numbered 7, after V lost 6 bases and J lost 0 bases. The V gene's germline CDR1 is MDHEN and CDR2 SYDVKM. The CDR3 sequence is CASSYRGPMNTEAFF. In DNA form, the CDR3 reads TGTGCCAGCAGCTACAGGGGTCCGATGAACACTGAAGCTTTCTTT.

The chain links TRBV7-2 to TRBJ2-7; 7 nucleotides align to TRBD2. V lost 1 base and J lost 6; bases outside the gene matches: 6. The CDR3 covers 14 residues. Germline V CDR1 and CDR2: SGHTA, FQGNSA. CDR3 nucleotides: TGTGCCAGCAGCTTAGGGGGCGGGAGTGGCGAGCAGTACTTC. Protein sequence: CASSLGGGSGEQYF.

DNA for the CDR3: TGTGCCAGCAGTTACCCTAGCACCTACGAGCAGTACTTC. This codes for CASSYPSTYEQYF. The chain joins TRBV6-6 to TRBJ2-7; weak D call: TRBD2 (5 bases). V lost 2 bases and J lost 2, with 7 bases in between. Germline values: CDR1 MNHNY, CDR2 SVGAGI (reference sequence). The CDR3 contains 13 residues.

Regarding this clone: The same CDR3 can be traced to other DNA sequences in this sample. J is TRBJ1-3 and V is TRBV5-1, with D perhaps TRBD1 (5 bases). V gave up 4 bases and J gave up 2 bases, with 10 bases separating them. The CDR3 loop spans 14 amino acids. Germline CDR1 reads SGHRS; CDR2 reads YFSETQ. As DNA, the CDR3 is TGCGCCAGCAGCCTAGGGACGGCTGGAAACACCATATATTTT. Residues: CASSLGTAGNTIYF.

This rearrangement joins TRBV6-5 to TRBJ1-2; no clear D gene. The CDR3 has 15 residues. The V and J ends lost 3 bases and 0 bases respectively, with 11 bases between them. CDR1 is MNHEY, CDR2 SVGAGI, per germline. The CDR3 sequence: CASSYQVGANYGYTF. CDR3 DNA sequence: TGTGCCAGCAGTTATCAGGTGGGAGCTAACTATGGCTACACCTTC.

The V and J genes are TRBV10-3 and TRBJ2-1; D is undetermined. The CDR3 totals 14 residues. The ends were cut back, 5 bases at V and 0 bases at J, with 8 bases in the middle. Germline-derived CDR1 and CDR2 are ENHRY and SYGVKD. The DNA of the CDR3 is TGTGCCATCAGTTTCAAGAGCTCCTACAATGAGCAGTTCTTC. Translated: CAISFKSSYNEQFF.

The rearrangement links TRBV5-5 to TRBJ2-1, with 8 bases matching TRBD2. V gave up 4 bases and J gave up 0 bases; unmatched junction bases: 12. Germline-derived CDR1 and CDR2 are SGHKS and YYEKEE (reference sequence). The CDR3 has 18 residues. CDR3 in amino acids: CASSLQTSVLSSYNEQFF. The CDR3 DNA sequence: TGTGCCAGCAGCCTTCAGACTAGCGTACTCAGCTCCTACAATGAGCAGTTCTTC.

The rearrangement uses TRBV5-6 and TRBJ2-3; D uncertain. The CDR3 length is 13 residues. The germline V gene has CDR1 SGHDT and CDR2 YYEEEE. V lost 2 bases and J 4 bases, leaving 8 bases between the germline ends. The CDR3: CASSFITPDTQYF. DNA for the CDR3: TGTGCCAGCAGCTTTATTACTCCAGATACGCAGTATTTT.

Turning to this clone: Other DNA sequences of this sample code for an identical CDR3. J is TRBJ1-1 and V is TRBV5-1; D uncertain. CDR3 size: 14 residues. Per germline, CDR1 SGHRS and CDR2 YFSETQ. V lost 0 bases to trimming and J lost 1 base, with 7 bases between them. DNA of the CDR3: TGCGCCAGCAGCTTGGGGCACCGGAACACTGAAGCTTTCTTT. Its protein is CASSLGHRNTEAFF.

The chain has TRBV28 and TRBJ1-4; 7 nucleotides agree with TRBD1. This CDR3 comprises 14 residues. CDR1 is MDHEN and CDR2 is SYDVKM in the germline V gene. J gave up 7 bases and V 5 bases, and 7 bases lay outside the gene matches. The CDR3 sequence is CASSNPDRPEKLFF. CDR3 nucleotide sequence: TGTGCCAGCAGTAACCCGGACAGGCCTGAAAAACTGTTTTTT.

As regards this clone: Other DNA sequences in this sample translate to the same CDR3. The chain employs TRBV6-5 and TRBJ2-7; D uncertain. Germline CDR1 reads MNHEY; CDR2 reads SVGAGI. The CDR3 loop spans 11 amino acids. Trimming removed 6 bases from V and 4 bases from J, with 7 bases in between. The CDR3 DNA reads TGTGCCAGCAGATCGGTGTACGAGCAGTACTTC. Amino acids: CASRSVYEQYF.

The rearrangement joins TRBV7-9 to TRBJ2-3; weak D call: TRBD2 (6 bases). Germline V lookup: CDR1 SEHNR, CDR2 FQNEAQ (reference sequence). The CDR3 runs to 16 residues. V was cut by 5 bases and J by 0 bases, with 15 bases left in between. In DNA form, the CDR3 reads TGTGCCAGCAGCCCCCTCCTTAGCGGTAGCACAGATACGCAGTATTTT. Amino acid sequence: CASSPLLSGSTDTQYF.

In this sample, this clone turned up once. This specimen includes other DNA sequences encoding the same CDR3. The chain links TRBV7-3 to TRBJ2-7; TRBD2 agrees at 8 bases. The CDR3 covers 13 residues. The V gene's germline CDR1 is SGHTA and CDR2 FQGTGA. V shed 5 bases and J 3 bases; nucleotides not matched to a gene: 3. The CDR3 reads CASSPSGGYEQYF. CDR3 coding DNA: TGTGCCAGCAGCCCGAGCGGGGGCTACGAGCAGTACTTC.

The rearrangement joins TRBV5-1 to TRBJ2-5; D not certain. Germline CDR1 reads SGHRS; CDR2 reads YFSETQ. The CDR3 length is 13 residues. V gave up 1 base and J gave up 0 bases, with 4 bases separating them. This CDR3 reads CASSLPHQETQYF. In nucleotides, the CDR3 is TGCGCCAGCAGCTTGCCCCACCAAGAGACCCAGTACTTC.

J is TRBJ2-1 and V is TRBV10-3; TRBD1 matches 10 bases. The germline CDR1 and CDR2 sequences are ENHRY and SYGVKD. The CDR3 consists of 15 residues. The V and J ends lost 3 bases and 6 bases, in that order; junction bases with no gene match: 5. CDR3 loop: CAISDGQGGLNEQFF. In DNA, the CDR3 is TGTGCCATCAGTGATGGACAGGGGGGTCTCAATGAGCAGTTCTTC.

The rearrangement uses TRBV7-9 and TRBJ1-6, with 8 bases identical to TRBD1. CDR1 is SEHNR, CDR2 FQNEAQ, per germline (reference sequence). The CDR3 length is 13 residues. Trimming at V came to 5 bases and at J to 8 bases, leaving 2 bases not matched to a gene. CDR3 in amino acids: CASSPTGDSPLHF. The CDR3 bases are TGTGCCAGCAGCCCGACAGGGGATTCACCCCTCCACTTT.

The chain couples TRBV7-8 to TRBJ1-1, with D possibly matching TRBD1 (5 bases). The CDR3 is made up of 16 amino acids. CDR1 is SGHVS, CDR2 FQNEAQ, per germline. With 5 bases removed from V and 4 bases from J, the gap between germline ends came to 20 bases. The CDR3 sequence: CASSSADPGPGTEAFF. The CDR3 nucleotides read TGTGCCAGCAGCAGTGCAGATCCGGGACCGGGCACTGAAGCTTTCTTT.

V usage is TRBV7-6 and J usage is TRBJ2-5; TRBD2 agrees at 12 bases. V was clipped by 0 bases and J by 8 bases; unmatched bases: 16. The CDR3 is 19 residues long. In germline, CDR1 is SGHVS, CDR2 FNYEAQ. CDR3 amino acids: CASSLANPGLAGPGVTQYF. In nucleotides, the CDR3 is TGTGCCAGCAGCTTAGCTAACCCGGGACTAGCGGGCCCCGGGGTTACCCAGTACTTC.

In this sample, this clone turned up once. The genes are TRBV9 and TRBJ1-2; D uncertain. CDR3 length: 13 residues. Trimming cost V 0 bases and J 3 bases, with 6 bases left between them. Germline V gene lookup returns CDR1 SGDLS and CDR2 YYNGEE. CDR3 in amino acids: CASSVDYYYGYTF. In nucleotides, the CDR3 is TGTGCCAGCAGCGTAGATTATTACTATGGCTACACCTTC.

There are a few counts of this clone. The V and J genes are TRBV7-9 and TRBJ1-2; D remains unclear. CDR3 size: 12 residues. The ends were cut back, 8 bases at V and 14 bases at J, with 21 bases in the middle. CDR1 is SEHNR, CDR2 FQNEAQ, per germline (reference sequence). The DNA for the CDR3 is TGTGCCAGCGGCCTTACGACCCTATCCTCAACCTTC. Its protein product is CASGLTTLSSTF.

The V and J genes are TRBV10-2 and TRBJ2-1; D gene ambiguous. Trimming pared 6 bases from V and 4 bases from J, leaving 10 bases between. CDR1 and CDR2 from the germline V gene are WSHSY and SAAADI. The CDR3 runs 13 residues. CDR3 sequence: CASRASSYNEQFF. The DNA of the CDR3 is TGCGCCAGCAGAGCCTCTTCATACAATGAGCAGTTCTTC.